The rows below give T cell receptor beta chains drawn from one sample of a study of blood T cells in healthy people across ages. TCRdb itself ran the 5' RACE reads through MiXCR, one entry per CDR3 protein. In the table there are over a million distinct CDR3 sequences, around 43% of which are singletons. Source material: blood. The receptors here all came from an older woman in good health. CDR3s include the opening cysteine and the closing phenylalanine or tryptophan. The order of the fields is CDR3 protein, J gene, CDR3 length, V gene, clone size. Size values are once, few and many counts, or a class for expanded clones, and some rows have none.

CDR3: CASSPPTGNTEAFF; J: TRBJ1-1; length: 14; V: TRBV11-1; size: few
CDR3: CASSYPTGGRYEQYF; J: .; length: 15; V: TRBV6-5; size: .
CDR3: CASSPGTDFNQPQHF; J: TRBJ1-5; length: 15; V: TRBV2; size: .
CDR3: CSATKWTSGKGETQYF; J: .; length: 16; V: TRBV20-1; size: .
CDR3: CATSRDRDVNEQFF; J: TRBJ2-1; length: 14; V: TRBV15; size: .
CDR3: CSGLSGTGEEQFF; J: TRBJ2-1; length: 13; V: TRBV29-1; size: .
CDR3: CATSRTSSYNEQFF; J: TRBJ2-1; length: 14; V: TRBV15; size: few
CDR3: CSAEDHTAEGYTF; J: TRBJ1-2; length: 13; V: TRBV20-1; size: many
CDR3: CSARGQKNIQYF; J: TRBJ2-4; length: 12; V: TRBV29-1; size: few
CDR3: CASSTGLDYEQYF; J: TRBJ2-7; length: 13; V: TRBV28; size: few
CDR3: CSARWGDRDYEQYF; J: TRBJ2-7; length: 14; V: TRBV20-1; size: few
CDR3: CASSPTSGSRTDTQYF; J: TRBJ2-3; length: 16; V: TRBV12-3/TRBV12-4; size: few
CDR3: CSVGLASEQYF; J: TRBJ2-7; length: 11; V: TRBV29-1; size: .
CDR3: CAILGDTEAFF; J: TRBJ1-1; length: 11; V: TRBV28; size: .
CDR3: CSVQAGGSYNEQFF; J: TRBJ2-1; length: 14; V: TRBV29-1; size: few
CDR3: CASRIAHEQFF; J: TRBJ2-1; length: 11; V: TRBV12-3/TRBV12-4; size: few
CDR3: CASSLVRLVQETQYF; J: TRBJ2-5; length: 15; V: TRBV7-2; size: .
CDR3: CSGTGQRNTDTQYF; J: TRBJ2-3; length: 14; V: TRBV29-1; size: .
CDR3: CASSTQGKGSEAFF; J: TRBJ1-1; length: 14; V: TRBV7-9; size: .
CDR3: CAVSLGLAGNTGELFF; J: TRBJ2-2; length: 16; V: TRBV7-9; size: .
CDR3: CASRRTGSLGNEQYF; J: TRBJ2-7; length: 15; V: TRBV27; size: .
CDR3: CASSLALAGPEQFF; J: TRBJ2-1; length: 14; V: TRBV7-9; size: few
CDR3: CASSSGPNEKLFF; J: TRBJ1-4; length: 13; V: TRBV7-9; size: .
CDR3: CSATVPGNVETQYF; J: TRBJ2-5; length: 14; V: TRBV20-1; size: once
CDR3: CASSDRGTSTDTQYF; J: TRBJ2-3; length: 15; V: TRBV10-1; size: few